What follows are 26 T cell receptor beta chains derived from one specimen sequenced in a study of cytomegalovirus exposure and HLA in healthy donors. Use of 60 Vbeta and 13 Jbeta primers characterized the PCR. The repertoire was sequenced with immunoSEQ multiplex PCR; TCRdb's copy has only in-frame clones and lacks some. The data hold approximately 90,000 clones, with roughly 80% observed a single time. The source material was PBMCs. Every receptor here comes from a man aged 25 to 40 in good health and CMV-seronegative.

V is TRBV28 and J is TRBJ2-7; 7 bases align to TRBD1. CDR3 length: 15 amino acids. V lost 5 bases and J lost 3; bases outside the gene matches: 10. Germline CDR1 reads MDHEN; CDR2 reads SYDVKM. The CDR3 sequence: CASSPTGTANYEQYF. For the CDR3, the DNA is TGTGCCAGCAGTCCTACCGGGACAGCCAACTACGAGCAGTACTTC.

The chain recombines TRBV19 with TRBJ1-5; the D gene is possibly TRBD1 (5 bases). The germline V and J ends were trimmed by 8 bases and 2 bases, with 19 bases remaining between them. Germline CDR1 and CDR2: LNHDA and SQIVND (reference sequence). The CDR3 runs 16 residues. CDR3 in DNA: TGTGCCAGTGGGGCGACTGGGAATAGGCGCAATCAGCCCCAGCATTTT. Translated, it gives CASGATGNRRNQPQHF.

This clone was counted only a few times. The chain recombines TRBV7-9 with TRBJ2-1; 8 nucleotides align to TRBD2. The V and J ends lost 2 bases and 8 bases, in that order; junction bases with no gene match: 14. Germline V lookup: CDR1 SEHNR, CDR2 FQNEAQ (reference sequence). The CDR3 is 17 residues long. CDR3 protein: CASSLIFTSGLIDEQFF. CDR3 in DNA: TGTGCCAGCAGCTTAATATTTACTAGCGGTCTTATCGATGAGCAGTTCTTC.

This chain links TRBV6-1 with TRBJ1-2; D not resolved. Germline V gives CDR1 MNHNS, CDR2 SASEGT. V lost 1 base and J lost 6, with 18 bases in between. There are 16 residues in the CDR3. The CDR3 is CASSEEVARRVHGYTF. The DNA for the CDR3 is TGTGCCAGCAGTGAAGAGGTCGCCCGGAGGGTCCATGGCTACACCTTC.

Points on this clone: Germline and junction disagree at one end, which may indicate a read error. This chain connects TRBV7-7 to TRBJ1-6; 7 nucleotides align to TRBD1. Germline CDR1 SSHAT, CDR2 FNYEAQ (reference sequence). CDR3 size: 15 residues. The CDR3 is CASSIRTGINSPLHF. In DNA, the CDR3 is TGTGCTAGCAGCATCCGGACAGGCATTAATTCACCCCTCCACTTT.

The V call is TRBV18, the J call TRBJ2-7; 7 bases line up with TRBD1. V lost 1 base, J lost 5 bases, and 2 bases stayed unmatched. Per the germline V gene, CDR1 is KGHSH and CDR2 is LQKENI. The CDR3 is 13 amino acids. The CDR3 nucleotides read TGTGCCAGCTCACCACAGGGGGCGGACGAGCAGTACTTC. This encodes CASSPQGADEQYF.

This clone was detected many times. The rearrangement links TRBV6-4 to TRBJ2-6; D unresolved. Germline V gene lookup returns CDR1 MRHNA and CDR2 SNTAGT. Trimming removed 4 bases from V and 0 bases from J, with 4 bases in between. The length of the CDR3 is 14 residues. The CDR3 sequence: CASSANSGANVLTF. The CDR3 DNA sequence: TGTGCCAGCAGTGCAAACTCTGGGGCCAACGTCCTGACTTTC.

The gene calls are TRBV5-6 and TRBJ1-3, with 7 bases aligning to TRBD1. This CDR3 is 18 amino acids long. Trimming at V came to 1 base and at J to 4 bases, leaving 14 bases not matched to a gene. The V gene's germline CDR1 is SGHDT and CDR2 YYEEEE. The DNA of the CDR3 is TGTGCCAGCAGCTTGCGACAGGGATTTAGGACTTTGGGAAACACCATATATTTT. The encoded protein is CASSLRQGFRTLGNTIYF.

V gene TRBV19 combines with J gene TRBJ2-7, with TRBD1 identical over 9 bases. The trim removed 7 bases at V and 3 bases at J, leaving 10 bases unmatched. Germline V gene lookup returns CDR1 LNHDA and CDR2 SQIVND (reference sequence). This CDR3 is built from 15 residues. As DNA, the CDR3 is TGTGCCAGTACCGAACGGGGGGACAGGGTCTACGAGCAGTACTTC. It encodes CASTERGDRVYEQYF.

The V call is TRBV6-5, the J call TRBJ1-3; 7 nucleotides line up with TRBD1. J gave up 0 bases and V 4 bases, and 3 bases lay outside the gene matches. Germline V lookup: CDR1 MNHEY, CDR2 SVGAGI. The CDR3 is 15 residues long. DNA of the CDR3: TGTGCCAGCAGTTCCGGGACAGCCTCTGGAAACACCATATATTTT. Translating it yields CASSSGTASGNTIYF.

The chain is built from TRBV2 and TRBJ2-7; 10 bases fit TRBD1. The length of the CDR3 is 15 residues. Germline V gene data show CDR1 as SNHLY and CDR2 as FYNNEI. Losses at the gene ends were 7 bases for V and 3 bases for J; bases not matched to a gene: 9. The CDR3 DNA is TGTGCCAGCACTGCCACCGGGACAGGGGTCTACGAGCAGTACTTC. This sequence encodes CASTATGTGVYEQYF.

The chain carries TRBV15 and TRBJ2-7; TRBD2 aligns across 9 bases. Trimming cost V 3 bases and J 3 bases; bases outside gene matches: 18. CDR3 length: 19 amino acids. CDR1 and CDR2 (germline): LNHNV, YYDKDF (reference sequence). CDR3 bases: TGTGCCACCAGCAGGCTTCCCCCTGATCGCGGGGGGGACTACTACGAGCAGTACTTC. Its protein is CATSRLPPDRGGDYYEQYF. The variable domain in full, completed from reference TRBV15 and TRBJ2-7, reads DAMVIQNPRYQVTQFGKPVTLSCSQTLNHNVMYWYQQKSSQAPKLLFHYYDKDFNNEADTPDNFQSRRPNTSFCFLDIRSPGLGDTAMYLCATSRLPPDRGGDYYEQYFGPGTRLTVT.

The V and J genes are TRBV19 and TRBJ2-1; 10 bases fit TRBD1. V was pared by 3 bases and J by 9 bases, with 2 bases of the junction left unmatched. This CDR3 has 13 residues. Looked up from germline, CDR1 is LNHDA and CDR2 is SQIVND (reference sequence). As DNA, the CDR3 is TGTGCCAGTAGTATGGGACAGGGGCTTGAGCAGTTCTTC. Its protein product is CASSMGQGLEQFF.

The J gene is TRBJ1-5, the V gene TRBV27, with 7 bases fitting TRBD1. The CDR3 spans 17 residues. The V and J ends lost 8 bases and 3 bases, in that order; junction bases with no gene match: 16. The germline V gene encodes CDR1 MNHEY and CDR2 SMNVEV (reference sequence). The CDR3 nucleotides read TGTGCCAGCCGAGACAGGGCTTCGGGTTTGTACAATCAGCCCCAGCATTTT. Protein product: CASRDRASGLYNQPQHF.

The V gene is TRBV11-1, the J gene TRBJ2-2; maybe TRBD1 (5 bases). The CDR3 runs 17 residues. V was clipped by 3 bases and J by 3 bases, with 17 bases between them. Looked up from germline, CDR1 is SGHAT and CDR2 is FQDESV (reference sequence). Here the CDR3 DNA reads TGTGCCAGCAGCTTCAAAAACCTGGCAGGGTACACCGGGGAGCTGTTTTTT. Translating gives CASSFKNLAGYTGELFF. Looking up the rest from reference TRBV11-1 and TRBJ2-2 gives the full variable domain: EAEVAQSPRYKITEKSQAVAFWCDPISGHATLYWYRQILGQGPELLVQFQDESVVDDSQLPKDRFSAERLKGVDSTLKIQPAELGDSAMYLCASSFKNLAGYTGELFFGEGSRLTVL.

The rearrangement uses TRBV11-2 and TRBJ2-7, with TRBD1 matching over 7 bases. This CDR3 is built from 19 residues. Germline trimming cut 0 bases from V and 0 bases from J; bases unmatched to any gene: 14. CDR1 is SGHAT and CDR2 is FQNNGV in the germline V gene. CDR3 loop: CASSLDRYGTGTVSYEQYF. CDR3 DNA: TGTGCCAGCAGCTTAGATAGGTATGGGACCGGGACAGTCTCCTACGAGCAGTACTTC.

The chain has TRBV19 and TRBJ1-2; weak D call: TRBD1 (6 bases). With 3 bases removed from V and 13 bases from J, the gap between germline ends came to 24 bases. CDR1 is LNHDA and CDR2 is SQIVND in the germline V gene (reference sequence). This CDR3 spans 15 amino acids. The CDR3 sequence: CASSIAARTVFSFTF. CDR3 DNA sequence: TGTGCCAGTAGTATCGCGGCACGGACAGTTTTCTCCTTCACCTTC.

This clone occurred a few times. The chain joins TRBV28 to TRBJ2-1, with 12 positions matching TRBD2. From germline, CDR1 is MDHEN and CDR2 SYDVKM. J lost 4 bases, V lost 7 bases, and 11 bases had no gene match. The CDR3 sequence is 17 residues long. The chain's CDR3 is CASKIKGTSGLYNEQFF. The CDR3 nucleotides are TGTGCCAGCAAAATCAAGGGGACTAGCGGGTTGTACAATGAGCAGTTCTTC.

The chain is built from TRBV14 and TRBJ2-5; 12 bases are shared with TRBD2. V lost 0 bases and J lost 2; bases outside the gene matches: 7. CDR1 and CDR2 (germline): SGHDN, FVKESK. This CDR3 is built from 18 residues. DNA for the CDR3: TGTGCCAGCAGCCAAGATTTTAGGACTAGCGGGAAACAAGAGACCCAGTACTTC. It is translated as CASSQDFRTSGKQETQYF.

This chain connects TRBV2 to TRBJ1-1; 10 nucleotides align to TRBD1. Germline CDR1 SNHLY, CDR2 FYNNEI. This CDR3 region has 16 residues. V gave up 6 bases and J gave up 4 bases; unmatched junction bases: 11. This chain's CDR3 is CASRMTGTGAPTEAFF. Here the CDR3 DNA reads TGTGCCAGCAGGATGACCGGGACAGGGGCTCCCACTGAAGCTTTCTTT. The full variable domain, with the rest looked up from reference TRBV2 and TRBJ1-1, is EPEVTQTPSHQVTQMGQEVILRCVPISNHLYFYWYRQILGQKVEFLVSFYNNEISEKSEIFDDQFSVERPDGSNFTLKIRSTKLEDSAMYFCASRMTGTGAPTEAFFGQGTRLTVV.

The CDR3 region is CASSSVSLVGLGTEAFF. CDR3 DNA sequence: TGTGCCAGCTCATCGGTTAGTTTGGTGGGGCTAGGCACTGAAGCTTTCTTT. The V gene is TRBV18, the J gene TRBJ1-1; a weak D match, TRBD1 (5 bases). Germline values: CDR1 KGHSH, CDR2 LQKENI. The CDR3 is 17 residues long. V lost 5 bases and J lost 4, with 23 bases in between.

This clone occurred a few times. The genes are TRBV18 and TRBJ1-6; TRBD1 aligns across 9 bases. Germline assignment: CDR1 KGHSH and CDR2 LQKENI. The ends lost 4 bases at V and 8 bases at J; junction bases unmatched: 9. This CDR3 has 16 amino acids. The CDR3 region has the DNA TGTGCCAGCTCACGCAGGGACAGGGAGTCGGATTCACCCCTCCACTTT. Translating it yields CASSRRDRESDSPLHF.

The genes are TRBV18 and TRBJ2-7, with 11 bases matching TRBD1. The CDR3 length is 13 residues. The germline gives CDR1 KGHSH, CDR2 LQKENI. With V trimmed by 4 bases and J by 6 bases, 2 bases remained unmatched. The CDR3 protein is CASSRDRGFEQYF. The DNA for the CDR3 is TGTGCCAGCTCACGGGACAGGGGGTTCGAGCAGTACTTC. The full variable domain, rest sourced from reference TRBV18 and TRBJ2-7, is NAGVMQNPRHLVRRRGQEARLRCSPMKGHSHVYWYRQLPEEGLKFMVYLQKENIIDESGMPKERFSAEFPKEGPSILRIQQVVRGDSAAYFCASSRDRGFEQYFGPGTRLTVT.

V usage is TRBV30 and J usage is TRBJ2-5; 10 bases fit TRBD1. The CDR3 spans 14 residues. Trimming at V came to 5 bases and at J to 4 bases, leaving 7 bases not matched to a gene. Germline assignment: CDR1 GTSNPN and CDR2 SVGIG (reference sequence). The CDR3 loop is CAWAGDRGRETQYF. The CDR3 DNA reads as TGTGCCTGGGCCGGGGACAGGGGAAGAGAGACCCAGTACTTC. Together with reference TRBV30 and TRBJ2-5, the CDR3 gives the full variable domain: SQTIHQWPATLVQPVGSPLSLECTVEGTSNPNLYWYRQAAGRGLQLLFYSVGIGQISSEVPQNLSASRPQDRQFILSSKKLLLSDSGFYLCAWAGDRGRETQYFGPGTRLLVL.

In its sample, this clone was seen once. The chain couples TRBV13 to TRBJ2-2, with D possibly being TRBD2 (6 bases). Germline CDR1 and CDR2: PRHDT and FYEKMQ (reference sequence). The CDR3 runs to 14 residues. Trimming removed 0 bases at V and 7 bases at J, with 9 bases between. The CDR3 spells CASSLGLAGGELFF. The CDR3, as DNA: TGTGCCAGCAGCTTAGGACTAGCTGGCGGGGAGCTGTTTTTT.

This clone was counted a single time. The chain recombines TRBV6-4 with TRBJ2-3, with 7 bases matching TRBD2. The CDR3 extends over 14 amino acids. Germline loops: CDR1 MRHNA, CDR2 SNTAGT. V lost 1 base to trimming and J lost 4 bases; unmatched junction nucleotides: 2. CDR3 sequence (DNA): TGTGCCAGCAGTGACTTGGGAGGGGCAGATACGCAGTATTTT. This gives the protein CASSDLGGADTQYF.